The rows below give T cell receptor beta chains drawn from one sample of a study of vaccination and CD4 T cells after COVID-19. Each CDR3 protein gets one entry after TCRdb re-called the PCR reads with MiXCR. The data show about 7,800 distinct CDR3 sequences, approximately 57% seen once. Antigens for these TCRs are unknown. The sample consisted of CD4+ T cells from blood, cultured in vitro. The receptors originated from a human donor in good health. Both conserved end residues are part of each CDR3. Fields, in order: CDR3 length, V gene, clone size, D gene, J gene, CDR3 protein, CDR3 DNA. A D gene is named only where the DNA matches it firmly. Size values are once, few and many counts, or a class for expanded clones, and some rows have none.

CDR3 length: 12
V gene: TRBV30
clone size: .
D gene: .
J gene: TRBJ2-3
CDR3 protein: CAWWDLGGTQYF
CDR3 DNA: TGTGCCTGGTGGGATCTAGGGGGTACGCAGTATTTT

CDR3 length: 16
V gene: TRBV28
clone size: once
D gene: TRBD1
J gene: TRBJ2-7
CDR3 protein: CASRGEVGTGSYEQYF
CDR3 DNA: TGTGCCAGCAGGGGCGAGGTGGGGACAGGGTCCTACGAGCAGTACTTC

CDR3 length: 14
V gene: TRBV7-2
clone size: few
D gene: TRBD1
J gene: TRBJ1-1
CDR3 protein: CASSLYRGGPEAFF
CDR3 DNA: TGTGCCAGCAGTTTATACAGGGGGGGCCCTGAAGCTTTCTTT

CDR3 length: 13
V gene: TRBV20-1
clone size: .
D gene: TRBD1
J gene: TRBJ2-7
CDR3 protein: CSAVPGQAVEQYF
CDR3 DNA: TGCAGTGCCGTCCCGGGACAGGCGGTAGAGCAGTACTTC

CDR3 length: 16
V gene: TRBV6-2/TRBV6-3
clone size: few
D gene: .
J gene: TRBJ2-1
CDR3 protein: CASAKGTPEHYNEQFF
CDR3 DNA: TGTGCCAGCGCCAAAGGGACACCTGAACACTACAATGAGCAGTTCTTC

CDR3 length: 17
V gene: TRBV12-3/TRBV12-4
clone size: once
D gene: TRBD1
J gene: TRBJ1-2
CDR3 protein: CASSRGTEQYWGYGYTF
CDR3 DNA: TGTGCCAGCAGCCGAGGGACAGAACAATACTGGGGGTATGGCTACACCTTC

CDR3 length: 15
V gene: TRBV12-3/TRBV12-4
clone size: few
D gene: TRBD2
J gene: TRBJ2-7
CDR3 protein: CASRGLAGDFAEQYF
CDR3 DNA: TGTGCCAGCCGGGGACTAGCGGGAGATTTTGCCGAGCAGTACTTC

CDR3 length: 15
V gene: TRBV30
clone size: .
D gene: .
J gene: TRBJ1-6
CDR3 protein: CVSQQGAGYNSPLHF
CDR3 DNA: TGTGTCTCACAACAGGGAGCTGGCTATAATTCACCCCTCCACTTT

CDR3 length: 13
V gene: TRBV6-1
clone size: .
D gene: .
J gene: TRBJ1-2
CDR3 protein: CASSDGLGNGYTF
CDR3 DNA: TGTGCCAGCAGTGACGGTCTGGGAAACGGCTACACCTTC

CDR3 length: 19
V gene: TRBV21-1
clone size: .
D gene: .
J gene: TRBJ2-1
CDR3 protein: CASSKGKRGEGGTYNEQFF
CDR3 DNA: TGTGCCAGCAGCAAAGGAAAGAGAGGGGAGGGGGGGACCTACAATGAGCAGTTCTTC

CDR3 length: 15
V gene: TRBV19
clone size: few
D gene: .
J gene: TRBJ1-1
CDR3 protein: CASSIGLRVYTEAFF
CDR3 DNA: TGTGCCAGTAGTATAGGTTTACGGGTGTACACTGAAGCTTTCTTT

CDR3 length: 15
V gene: TRBV20-1
clone size: few
D gene: TRBD1
J gene: TRBJ2-2
CDR3 protein: CSARRQGVDTGELFF
CDR3 DNA: TGCAGTGCTAGAAGACAGGGTGTTGACACCGGGGAGCTGTTTTTT

CDR3 length: 14
V gene: TRBV6-1
clone size: .
D gene: .
J gene: TRBJ2-7
CDR3 protein: CASSRVGGSYEQYF
CDR3 DNA: TGTGCCAGCAGCCGGGTGGGAGGATCCTACGAGCAGTACTTC

CDR3 length: 15
V gene: TRBV10-1
clone size: once
D gene: TRBD2
J gene: TRBJ2-1
CDR3 protein: CASSESGGAIDEQFF
CDR3 DNA: TGCGCCAGCAGTGAAAGCGGGGGGGCCATTGATGAGCAGTTCTTC

CDR3 length: 17
V gene: TRBV20-1
clone size: .
D gene: TRBD1
J gene: TRBJ2-5
CDR3 protein: CSALGWAGTGARETQYF
CDR3 DNA: TGCAGTGCCCTAGGGTGGGCCGGGACAGGGGCTCGAGAGACCCAGTACTTC